This T cell receptor (beta chain) is from a study of preoperative IRX-2 immunotherapy in early breast cancer. Regarding treatment: preoperative locoregional IRX-2 cytokine immunotherapy. The protocol was immunoSEQ multiplex PCR, while the TCRdb copy is restricted to in-frame clones and leaves out a portion. The sample lists 95,000 to 100,000 clones; roughly 89% were seen once. CDR1 SGHRS and CDR2 YFSETQ come from the germline V gene. J gave up 2 bases and V 4 bases, and 5 bases lay outside the gene matches. The length of the CDR3 is 15 residues. The receptor was derived from a human donor with breast cancer. Sequencing used tumor tissue, obtained after IRX-2 immunotherapy. The chain is built from TRBV5-1 and TRBJ2-5, with TRBD1 identical over 10 bases. Here the CDR3 reads CASSQTGGTQETQYF. The DNA for the CDR3 is TGCGCCAGCAGCCAGACAGGGGGCACGCAAGAGACCCAGTACTTC.